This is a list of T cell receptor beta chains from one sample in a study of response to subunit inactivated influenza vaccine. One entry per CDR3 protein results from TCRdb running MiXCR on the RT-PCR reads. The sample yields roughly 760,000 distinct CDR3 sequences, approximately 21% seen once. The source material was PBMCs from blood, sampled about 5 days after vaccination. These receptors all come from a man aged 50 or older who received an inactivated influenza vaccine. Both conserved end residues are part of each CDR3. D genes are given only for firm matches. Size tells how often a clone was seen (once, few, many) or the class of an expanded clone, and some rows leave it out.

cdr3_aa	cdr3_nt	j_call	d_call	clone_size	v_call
CSVEYRSGGNTGELFF	TGCAGCGTTGAATATCGGTCAGGGGGGAACACCGGGGAGCTGTTTTTT	TRBJ2-2	TRBD1	-	TRBV29-1
CSVASGTGNTEAFF	TGCAGCGTTGCGTCCGGGACAGGGAACACTGAAGCTTTCTTT	TRBJ1-1	TRBD1	few	TRBV29-1
CASRSRATSTGELFF	TGTGCCAGCAGATCAAGGGCGACGAGCACCGGGGAGCTGTTTTTT	TRBJ2-2	-	few	TRBV7-2
CASRSHQGGGIQYF	TGTGCCAGCAGATCCCATCAGGGGGGAGGCATTCAGTACTTC	TRBJ2-4	-	few	TRBV6-2/TRBV6-3
CASSATTGNEQFF	TGCGCCAGCAGCGCAACTACGGGGAATGAGCAGTTCTTC	TRBJ2-1	-	few	TRBV5-1
CASSLGGGFYEQYF	TGTGCCAGCAGTTTAGGCGGAGGGTTCTACGAGCAGTACTTC	TRBJ2-7	-	many	TRBV12-3/TRBV12-4
CASSLRWDTQYF	TGCGCCAGCAGCTTGAGGTGGGATACGCAGTATTTT	TRBJ2-3	-	many	TRBV5-1
CSARKALYYEQYF	TGCAGTGCTAGAAAGGCCCTGTACTACGAGCAGTACTTC	TRBJ2-7	-	-	TRBV20-1
CASSYPPDRSTEAFF	TGTGCCAGCAGTTACCCCCCGGACAGGAGCACTGAAGCTTTCTTT	TRBJ1-1	TRBD1	few	TRBV6-2/TRBV6-3
CSARDRLAGYFYEQYF	TGCAGTGCTAGAGATCGGCTAGCGGGATATTTCTACGAGCAGTACTTC	TRBJ2-7	TRBD2	-	TRBV20-1
CASSLKQTDTQYF	TGTGCCAGCAGTTTAAAGCAGACAGATACGCAGTATTTT	TRBJ2-3	-	few	TRBV28
CSARGAGGRTGELFF	TGCAGTGCTAGAGGAGCGGGGGGGCGTACCGGGGAGCTGTTTTTT	TRBJ2-2	TRBD2	-	TRBV20-1
CAWSYMGLAHEQFF	TGTGCCTGGAGTTATATGGGACTAGCGCATGAGCAGTTCTTC	TRBJ2-1	TRBD2	-	TRBV30
CSARFTDTQYF	TGCAGTGCTAGGTTCACAGATACGCAGTATTTT	TRBJ2-3	-	many	TRBV20-1
CASSLRAGVAWGSAEQFF	TGTGCCAGCAGTTTAAGGGCCGGTGTCGCGTGGGGGTCCGCTGAGCAGTTCTTC	TRBJ2-1	-	-	TRBV28
CSARFSGTWSNEQFF	TGCAGTGCTAGATTCAGCGGGACCTGGAGCAATGAGCAGTTCTTC	TRBJ2-1	TRBD2	-	TRBV20-1
CAISGAGAPDTQYF	TGTGCCATCAGTGGCGCGGGGGCCCCAGATACGCAGTATTTT	TRBJ2-3	-	-	TRBV10-3
CATSDGQETSTDTQYF	TGTGCCACCAGTGATGGACAGGAGACAAGCACAGATACGCAGTATTTT	TRBJ2-3	TRBD1	many	TRBV24-1
CASSQDAGRDTQYF	TGTGCCAGCAGCCAAGATGCAGGGAGAGATACGCAGTATTTT	TRBJ2-3	-	-	TRBV4-2
CASSDVGSTEAFF	TGTGCCAGCAGCGACGTTGGAAGCACTGAAGCTTTCTTT	TRBJ1-1	-	-	TRBV3-1
CASSESFGQANTGELFF	TGTGCCAGCAGTGAATCCTTCGGGCAGGCGAACACCGGGGAGCTGTTTTTT	TRBJ2-2	-	-	TRBV25-1
CAIVTSGSYEQFF	TGTGCCATCGTAACTAGCGGGAGTTATGAGCAGTTCTTC	TRBJ2-1	TRBD2	few	TRBV7-9
CSALAGGPKDLRYF	TGCAGTGCTCTAGCGGGAGGGCCTAAGGATTTGCGGTACTTC	TRBJ2-7	TRBD2	many	TRBV20-1
CSASHGTGTKETQYF	TGCAGTGCTAGCCATGGGACCGGGACCAAAGAGACCCAGTACTTC	TRBJ2-5	-	-	TRBV20-1
CASSRRRLEPPYNEQFF	TGTGCCAGCAGCCGACGACGACTGGAACCCCCCTACAATGAGCAGTTCTTC	TRBJ2-1	-	-	TRBV2
CASSDGISYEQYF	TGTGCCAGCAGCGACGGGATTTCCTACGAGCAGTACTTC	TRBJ2-7	-	few	TRBV9
CASSQDLETANTGELFF	TGCGCCAGCAGCCAAGATCTTGAGACAGCGAACACCGGGGAGCTGTTTTTT	TRBJ2-2	-	-	TRBV4-3
CASSEVFDGPQHF	TGTGCCAGCAGTGAAGTTTTTGACGGGCCCCAGCATTTT	TRBJ1-5	-	-	TRBV6-1
CASSPDGQGPDTEAFF	TGCGCCAGCAGCCCGGACGGACAGGGGCCTGACACTGAAGCTTTCTTT	TRBJ1-1	TRBD1	-	TRBV5-1
CAIRGQGTYEQYF	TGTGCCATCAGGGGACAGGGGACCTACGAGCAGTACTTC	TRBJ2-7	TRBD1	few	TRBV10-3
CASTQGNEQFF	TGTGCCAGCACCCAGGGAAATGAGCAGTTCTTC	TRBJ2-1	-	many	TRBV6-2/TRBV6-3
CASSQAFSGNTIYF	TGCGCCAGCAGCCAAGCGTTCTCTGGAAACACCATATATTTT	TRBJ1-3	-	few	TRBV4-3
CASTLANEQYF	TGTGCCAGCACGCTTGCGAACGAGCAGTACTTC	TRBJ2-7	-	-	TRBV28
CASSPAGARETQYF	TGTGCCAGCAGTCCTGCGGGGGCCCGAGAGACCCAGTACTTC	TRBJ2-5	-	-	TRBV12-3/TRBV12-4
CASSLVWAGNPSSYEQYF	TGCGCCAGCAGCTTGGTATGGGCGGGTAATCCTAGCTCCTACGAGCAGTACTTC	TRBJ2-7	-	-	TRBV5-1
CASSLHRSTDTQYF	TGTGCCAGCAGCTTACACAGAAGCACAGATACGCAGTATTTT	TRBJ2-3	-	-	TRBV11-2
CASNQRAGGSLDTQYF	TGTGCCAGCAACCAACGCGCAGGGGGCTCCCTCGATACGCAGTATTTT	TRBJ2-3	TRBD1	few	TRBV12-3/TRBV12-4
CASSLRGGGEKLFF	TGTGCCAGCAGTTTAAGGGGGGGCGGTGAAAAACTGTTTTTT	TRBJ1-4	-	few	TRBV27
CATSDSRGRGDTQYF	TGTGCCACCAGTGATTCCCGCGGGAGGGGAGATACGCAGTATTTT	TRBJ2-3	TRBD2	-	TRBV24-1
CASSPSGGGRSNQPQHF	TGTGCCAGCAGCCCCTCTGGGGGCGGGAGGAGCAATCAGCCCCAGCATTTT	TRBJ1-5	-	-	TRBV7-8
CASRQTTSYEQYF	TGTGCCAGCAGGCAAACGACTAGCTACGAGCAGTACTTC	TRBJ2-7	-	-	TRBV14
CASSPYYRTSGSYEQYF	TGTGCCAGCAGTCCTTACTACCGGACTAGCGGGAGCTACGAGCAGTACTTC	TRBJ2-7	TRBD2	few	TRBV28
CASSLNPTRAQHF	TGTGCCAGCAGCCTCAACCCGACGCGGGCCCAGCATTTT	TRBJ1-5	-	-	TRBV12-3/TRBV12-4
CASSINLPSSGQPQHF	TGTGCCAGCAGTATTAATCTCCCGAGTTCAGGGCAGCCCCAGCATTTT	TRBJ1-5	-	-	TRBV12-3/TRBV12-4
CASRRGLQHEQFF	TGTGCCAGCAGACGAGGACTGCAGCATGAGCAGTTCTTC	TRBJ2-1	-	-	TRBV6-6
CATSDGMPGNQPQHF	TGTGCCACCAGTGATGGGATGCCCGGCAATCAGCCCCAGCATTTT	TRBJ1-5	-	few	TRBV24-1
CSATLGVPYNEQFF	TGCAGCGCAACTCTGGGGGTCCCCTACAATGAGCAGTTCTTC	TRBJ2-1	-	few	TRBV29-1
CSASSNYEQFF	TGCAGTGCGTCCAGTAACTATGAGCAGTTCTTC	TRBJ2-1	-	-	TRBV20-1
CSAPRPRLAGGEQYF	TGCAGTGCCCCTCGCCCCCGGCTAGCGGGAGGCGAGCAGTACTTC	TRBJ2-7	TRBD2	-	TRBV20-1
CASSFLPTPSTDTQYF	TGTGCCAGCAGCTTCCTCCCGACCCCGAGCACAGATACGCAGTATTTT	TRBJ2-3	-	-	TRBV5-6
CASSLAQGEWYEQYF	TGTGCCAGCAGCTTAGCGCAGGGTGAATGGTACGAGCAGTACTTC	TRBJ2-7	-	few	TRBV7-6
CSVEAFAEAFF	TGCAGCGTTGAAGCATTCGCTGAAGCTTTCTTT	TRBJ1-1	-	-	TRBV29-1
CSVGRGNYEQYF	TGCAGCGTTGGGAGAGGGAACTACGAGCAGTACTTC	TRBJ2-7	-	-	TRBV29-1
CASTTRQGGTLDTQYF	TGTGCCAGCACCACAAGACAGGGAGGTACCTTAGATACGCAGTATTTT	TRBJ2-3	-	-	TRBV6-1
CASRGQSTGELFF	TGTGCCAGCAGAGGGCAATCCACCGGGGAGCTGTTTTTT	TRBJ2-2	-	-	TRBV27
CASSFPADEQYF	TGCGCCAGCAGCTTCCCTGCGGACGAGCAGTACTTC	TRBJ2-7	-	few	TRBV5-1
CASSRRAGASPLEETQYF	TGTGCCAGCAGCCGACGGGCAGGGGCCTCCCCCTTAGAAGAGACCCAGTACTTC	TRBJ2-5	-	-	TRBV11-2